This T cell receptor (beta chain) was identified in a study of cytomegalovirus exposure and HLA in healthy donors. PCR involved 60 Vbeta and 13 Jbeta primers. TCRdb keeps only in-frame clones here, not all; method: immunoSEQ multiplex PCR. The sample has over 120,000 clones. Donors sampled were nominally healthy, though unrecorded immune exposures were likely. Deletions cut 0 bases from V and 7 bases from J, with 7 bases between. Germline V gives CDR1 GTSNPN, CDR2 SVGIG (reference sequence). This CDR3 comprises 12 residues. The sequence was obtained from a male donor in good health and CMV-seronegative. The source material was PBMCs. The chain has TRBV30 and TRBJ1-3, with D unclear. CDR3 protein: CAWSVRENTIYF. Here the CDR3 DNA reads TGTGCCTGGAGTGTTAGGGAGAACACCATATATTTT.